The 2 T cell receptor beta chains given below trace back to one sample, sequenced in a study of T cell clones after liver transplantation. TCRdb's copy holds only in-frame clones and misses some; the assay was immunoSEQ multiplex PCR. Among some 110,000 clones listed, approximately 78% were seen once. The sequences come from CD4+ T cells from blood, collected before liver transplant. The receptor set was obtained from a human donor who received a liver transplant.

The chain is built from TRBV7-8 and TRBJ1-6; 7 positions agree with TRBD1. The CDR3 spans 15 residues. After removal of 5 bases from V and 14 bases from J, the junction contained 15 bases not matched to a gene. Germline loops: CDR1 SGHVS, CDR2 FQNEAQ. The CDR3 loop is CASSHIIQGGRSLHF. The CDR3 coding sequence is TGTGCCAGCAGCCATATTATCCAGGGGGGACGGTCCCTCCACTTT. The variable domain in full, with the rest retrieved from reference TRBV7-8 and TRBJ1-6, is GAGVSQSPRYKVAKRGQDVALRCDPISGHVSLFWYQQALGQGPEFLTYFQNEAQLDKSGLPSDRFFAERPEGSVSTLKIQRTQQEDSAVYLCASSHIIQGGRSLHFGNGTRLTVT.

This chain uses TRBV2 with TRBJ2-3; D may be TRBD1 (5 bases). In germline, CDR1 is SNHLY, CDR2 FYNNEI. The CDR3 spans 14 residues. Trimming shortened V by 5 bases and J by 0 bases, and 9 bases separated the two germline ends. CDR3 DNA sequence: TGTGCCAGCAGTCGGACAACCAGCACAGATACGCAGTATTTT. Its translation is CASSRTTSTDTQYF.